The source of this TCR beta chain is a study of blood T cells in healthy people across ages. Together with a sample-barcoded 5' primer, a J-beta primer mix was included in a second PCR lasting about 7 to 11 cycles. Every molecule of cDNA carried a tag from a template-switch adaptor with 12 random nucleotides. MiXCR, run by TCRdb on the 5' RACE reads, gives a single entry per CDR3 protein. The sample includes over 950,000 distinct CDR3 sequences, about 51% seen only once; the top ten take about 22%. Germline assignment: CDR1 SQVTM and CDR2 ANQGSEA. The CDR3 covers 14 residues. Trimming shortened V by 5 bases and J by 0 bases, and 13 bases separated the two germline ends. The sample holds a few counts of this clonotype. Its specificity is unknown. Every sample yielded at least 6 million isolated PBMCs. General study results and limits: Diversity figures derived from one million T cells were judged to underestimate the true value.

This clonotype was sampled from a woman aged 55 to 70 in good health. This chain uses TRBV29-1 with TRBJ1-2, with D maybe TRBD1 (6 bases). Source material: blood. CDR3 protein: CSVNRDTTNYGYTF. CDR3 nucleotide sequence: TGCAGCGTTAACCGGGACACCACTAACTATGGCTACACCTTC.